Below are 8 T cell receptor beta chains sequenced from a single sample in a study of identical twins. TCRdb independently ran MiXCR on the 5' RACE reads; one entry per CDR3 protein. The sample has about 240,000 distinct CDR3 sequences, 10% to 15% seen once; the top ten hold approximately 4%. These data were also filed under a second study, of yellow fever vaccine responses in identical twins.

Sequenced input: memory (CD45RO+) T cells sorted from blood. These receptors originate from a woman between 18 and 29 years old in good health.

This clonotype was seen at least ten times. The chain is built from TRBV20-1 and TRBJ2-1; 7 bases align to TRBD2. Germline assignment: CDR1 DFQATT and CDR2 SNEGSKA (reference sequence). The J segment lost 11 bases and the V segment lost 5 bases, leaving 6 bases of the junction unmatched. The CDR3 length is 11 residues. CDR3 nucleotide sequence: TGCAGTGCTGAGCGGGATTTGAAGCAGTTCTTC. Residues: CSAERDLKQFF.

This clonotype was seen a handful of times. The CDR3 reads CASSVLGIGNEQFF. CDR3 sequence (DNA): TGTGCCAGCAGCGTATTGGGCATCGGGAATGAGCAGTTCTTC. The gene calls are TRBV9 and TRBJ2-1; the D is unclear. Trimming left V 1 base short and J 7 bases short, with 12 bases between. The CDR3 totals 14 residues. From germline, CDR1 is SGDLS and CDR2 YYNGEE.

The chain is built from TRBV6-6 and TRBJ2-5; maybe TRBD2 (6 bases). The CDR3 spans 13 residues. Germline V gene sequence: CDR1 MNHNY, CDR2 SVGAGI (reference sequence). The V and J ends lost 7 bases and 0 bases respectively, with 9 bases between them. The CDR3: CASTRGNQETQYF. The CDR3 DNA follows: TGTGCCAGCACCCGCGGGAACCAAGAGACCCAGTACTTC.

This clonotype was detected only a few times. The V and J genes are TRBV7-2 and TRBJ2-7; no clear D gene. The CDR3 contains 14 residues. In germline, CDR1 is SGHTA, CDR2 FQGNSA. Trimming stripped 3 bases from V and 6 bases from J, with 15 bases between. CDR3 sequence (DNA): TGTGCCAGCAGCTTCTCGCCGGGCGTTTCCGAGCAGTACTTC. The encoded protein is CASSFSPGVSEQYF.

The genes are TRBV7-2 and TRBJ2-7; maybe TRBD1 (6 bases). This CDR3 contains 13 residues. In germline, CDR1 is SGHTA, CDR2 FQGNSA. Trimming shortened V by 1 base and J by 5 bases, and 9 bases separated the two germline ends. The CDR3 region has the DNA TGTGCCAGCAGCTTAGGGCCAGGGGACGAGCAGTACTTC. Translated, it gives CASSLGPGDEQYF.

The chain couples TRBV6-4 to TRBJ2-3; no definite D call. The CDR3 loop spans 15 amino acids. The germline V and J ends were trimmed by 0 bases and 0 bases, with 7 bases remaining between them. Germline V gene sequence: CDR1 MRHNA, CDR2 SNTAGT. The CDR3 DNA sequence: TGTGCCAGCAGTGACTCGAGCGAGAGCACAGATACGCAGTATTTT. Its protein product is CASSDSSESTDTQYF.

This clonotype was recorded at least ten times. This rearrangement joins TRBV20-1 to TRBJ2-3; 11 bases agree with TRBD2. CDR3 length equals 16 residues. CDR1 is DFQATT and CDR2 is SNEGSKA in the germline V gene (reference sequence). Trimming removed 3 bases from V and 2 bases from J; junction bases left unmatched: 7. CDR3 nucleotides: TGCAGTGCTAGTGGCGGGACTAGCGGTTTCACAGATACGCAGTATTTT. Translating gives CSASGGTSGFTDTQYF.

The sample holds a few counts of this clonotype. The J gene is TRBJ2-1, the V gene TRBV14, with 15 bases identical to TRBD2. CDR3 length: 18 amino acids. V lost 5 bases to trimming and J lost 7 bases; unmatched junction nucleotides: 12. Germline CDR1 SGHDN, CDR2 FVKESK. The CDR3 DNA sequence: TGTGCCAGCAGCTCGGGACTAGCGGGAGGTCCCCTACGAAATGAGCAGTTCTTC. Its protein product is CASSSGLAGGPLRNEQFF.